This TCR beta chain was recorded in a study of OX40 agonist ivuxolimab in advanced cancers. Study observations and caveats: Fewer expanded clones were found on average in CD4+ than in CD8+ T cells. Among the lowest levels of clonal expansion were found in partial responders at 0.1-3.0 mg/kg.

Profiling relied on immunoSEQ multiplex PCR, and the TCRdb table lists in-frame clones only, not all of them. The table shows 85,000 to 130,000 clones, with over 75% occurring only once. Excluded were patients having autoimmune disease history or systemic immunosuppression. Blood sampling was done at baseline, cycle 4 day 1, and cycle 7 day 1. V was trimmed by 4 bases and J by 3 bases, leaving 16 bases between them. The CDR3 loop spans 15 amino acids. The germline V gene encodes CDR1 SGHNT and CDR2 YYREEE (reference sequence). The table lists this clone with a count of one. Antigen: not known. This chain connects TRBV5-4 to TRBJ1-1, with no clear D. The sample consisted of CD4+ or CD8+ T cells sorted from blood, taken in a trial of the OX40 agonist ivuxolimab. This TCR was recovered from an adult with an advanced solid tumor such as melanoma, head and neck, liver or kidney cancer. The CDR3 here is CASSPNAYGDTEAFF. CDR3 nucleotide sequence: TGTGCCAGCAGCCCGAACGCCTACGGGGACACTGAAGCTTTCTTT. The full variable domain, in which reference TRBV5-4 and TRBJ1-1 provide the parts outside the CDR3, is ETGVTQSPTHLIKTRGQQVTLRCSSQSGHNTVSWYQQALGQGPQFIFQYYREEENGRGNFPPRFSGLQFPNYSSELNVNALELDDSALYLCASSPNAYGDTEAFFGQGTRLTVV.